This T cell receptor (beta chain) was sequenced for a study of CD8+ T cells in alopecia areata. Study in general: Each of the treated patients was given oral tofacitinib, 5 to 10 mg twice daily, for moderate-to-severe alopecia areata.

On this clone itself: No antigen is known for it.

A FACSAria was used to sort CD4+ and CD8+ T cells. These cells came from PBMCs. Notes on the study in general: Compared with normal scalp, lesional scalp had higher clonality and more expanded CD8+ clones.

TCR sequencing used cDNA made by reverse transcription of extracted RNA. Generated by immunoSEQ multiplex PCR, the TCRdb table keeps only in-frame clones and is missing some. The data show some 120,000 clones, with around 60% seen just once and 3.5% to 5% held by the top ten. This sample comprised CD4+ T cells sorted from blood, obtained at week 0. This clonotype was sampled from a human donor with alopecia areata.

The CDR3: CASSTTTGGYYGYTF. In DNA form, the CDR3 reads TGTGCCAGCAGTACGACGACAGGGGGCTACTATGGCTACACCTTC. The rearrangement links TRBV25-1 to TRBJ1-2, with 10 positions matching TRBD1. Germline V lookup: CDR1 MGHDK, CDR2 SYGVNS. The ends lost 5 bases at V and 3 bases at J; junction bases unmatched: 6. The CDR3 spans 15 residues.